This TCR beta chain was observed in a study of blood T cells in healthy people across ages. A few counts support this clonotype. Trimming shortened V by 6 bases and J by 1 base, and 24 bases separated the two germline ends. The germline CDR1 and CDR2 sequences are MDHEN and SYDVKM. CDR3 length: 18 residues. Through a sample-barcoded 5' primer and a J-beta primer mix, a second PCR was run for roughly 6 to 12 cycles. TCRdb re-analysed the 5' RACE reads in MiXCR, keeping a single row per CDR3 protein. The top ten clones hold under 9% of a sample with roughly 560,000 distinct CDR3 sequences, more than 20% of them seen once. These records were also assigned to another study, of T cells of mothers and their children.

This receptor was identified in a boy between 10 and 17 years old in good health. Material for sequencing was blood. The V gene is TRBV28, the J gene TRBJ1-1, with no clear D. The DNA of the CDR3 is TGTGCCAGCAGAAGCCTCGGCCTGAGCAAAATCAGGAACACTGAAGCTTTCTTT. Residues: CASRSLGLSKIRNTEAFF.